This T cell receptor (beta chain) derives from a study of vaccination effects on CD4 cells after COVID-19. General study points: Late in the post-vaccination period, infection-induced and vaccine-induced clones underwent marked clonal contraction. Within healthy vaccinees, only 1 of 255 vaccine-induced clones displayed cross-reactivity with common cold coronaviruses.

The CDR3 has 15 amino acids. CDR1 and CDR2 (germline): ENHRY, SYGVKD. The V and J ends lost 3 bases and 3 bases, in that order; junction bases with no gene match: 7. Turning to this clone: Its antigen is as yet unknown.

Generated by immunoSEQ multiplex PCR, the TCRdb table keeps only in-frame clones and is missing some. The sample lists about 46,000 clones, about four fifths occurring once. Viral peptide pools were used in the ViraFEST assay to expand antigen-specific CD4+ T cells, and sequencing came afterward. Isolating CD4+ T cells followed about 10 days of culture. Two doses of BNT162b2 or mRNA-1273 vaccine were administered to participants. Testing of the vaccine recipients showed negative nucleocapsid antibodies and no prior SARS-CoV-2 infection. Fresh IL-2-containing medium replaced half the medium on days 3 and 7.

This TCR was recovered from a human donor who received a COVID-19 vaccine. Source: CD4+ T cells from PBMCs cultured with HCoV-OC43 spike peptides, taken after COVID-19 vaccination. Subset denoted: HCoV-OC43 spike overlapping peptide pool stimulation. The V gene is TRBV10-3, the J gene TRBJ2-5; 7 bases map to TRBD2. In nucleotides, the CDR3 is TGTGCCATCAGTGACTCCCGGGCGGGGGAAGAGACCCAGTACTTC. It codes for CAISDSRAGEETQYF.